This T cell receptor beta chain was retrieved from a study of T cell changes during pregnancy in multiple sclerosis. TCRdb keeps only in-frame clones here, not all; method: immunoSEQ multiplex PCR. The sample has 40,000 to 60,000 clones; 90% to 95% are singletons. Trimming took 4 bases from V and 5 from J; bases not matched to a gene: 10. From germline, CDR1 is LGHNA and CDR2 YNFKEQ. CDR3 length equals 15 residues. The sequence derives from a female donor with multiple sclerosis, enrolled in a pregnancy study. The chain employs TRBV4-2 and TRBJ1-1, with 7 nucleotides matching TRBD1. The sample consisted of CD4+ T cells from peripheral blood mononuclear cells, taken before pregnancy. Here the CDR3 DNA reads TGTGCCAGCAGCCGGAAAACAGGGGAGAGGACTGAAGCTTTCTTT. Protein sequence: CASSRKTGERTEAFF.